This T cell receptor (beta chain) comes out of a study of cytomegalovirus exposure and HLA in healthy donors. Across the whole study: Unique TCR beta sequences numbering 117 million came from 150 million to 200 million T cells in an earlier analysis.

The study, taken as a whole, reports: The classifier, whose performance was assessed in both the original and validation cohorts, reportedly diagnosed cytomegalovirus status with high specificity and sensitivity.

The PCR was carried out with 60 Vbeta primers and 13 Jbeta primers. Libraries were prepared by immunoSEQ multiplex PCR; TCRdb keeps only in-frame clonotypes and omits some of them. The table includes about 88,000 clones, 70% to 90% detected once. Worth noting for this clone: Its cognate antigen is unknown.

The CDR3 length is 14 residues. Between the trimmed V and J ends, which lost 4 bases and 0 bases, there was a span of 6 bases. The germline gives CDR1 SGHAT, CDR2 FQNNGV. The sequencing sample was made of PBMCs. V is TRBV11-2 and J is TRBJ2-2, with D unresolved. This clonotype originated in a man between 18 and 35 years old in good health and CMV-seronegative. Here the CDR3 DNA reads TGTGCCAGCAGCTCATCAACGAACACCGGGGAGCTGTTTTTT. Amino acid sequence: CASSSSTNTGELFF.